This entry lists 8 T cell receptor beta chains sequenced from one sample in a study of response to subunit inactivated influenza vaccine. A single record per CDR3 protein comes from TCRdb applying MiXCR to the RT-PCR reads. This sample has approximately 700,000 distinct CDR3 sequences, with around 14% found just once. The sequencing here drew on PBMCs from blood, taken about 13 days after vaccination. Every receptor here comes from a man between 50 and 59 years old who received an inactivated influenza vaccine.

CDR3 residues: CSARGASGVLRDEQFF. The CDR3 DNA reads as TGCAGTGCTAGAGGGGCTAGCGGGGTTCTGCGCGATGAGCAGTTCTTC. The V gene is TRBV20-1, the J gene TRBJ2-1; 9 positions agree with TRBD2. CDR3 size: 16 residues. Germline V gene data show CDR1 as DFQATT and CDR2 as SNEGSKA (reference sequence). V trimming: 1 base; J trimming: 8 bases; junction bases outside the gene matches: 12.

V usage is TRBV5-1 and J usage is TRBJ2-1; D might be TRBD2 (7 bases). Germline assignment: CDR1 SGHRS and CDR2 YFSETQ. Trimming removed 3 bases at V and 8 bases at J, with 18 bases between. The CDR3 is 15 residues long. CDR3 DNA sequence: TGCGCCAGCAGCTATCGGGAGAGGGGGGGCGATGAGCAGTTCTTC. Translation: CASSYRERGGDEQFF.

In DNA form, the CDR3 reads TGCAGTGCTCTTAGGGGGAGCCTTATGAACACTGAAGCTTTCTTT. Translating gives CSALRGSLMNTEAFF. The gene calls are TRBV20-1 and TRBJ1-1; D might be TRBD1 (6 bases). The CDR3 has 15 amino acids. CDR1 and CDR2 (germline): DFQATT, SNEGSKA (reference sequence). V was trimmed by 5 bases and J by 0 bases, leaving 16 bases between them.

This clonotype was counted at least ten times. The rearrangement links TRBV11-2 to TRBJ2-1, with D possibly being TRBD1 (6 bases). Germline values: CDR1 SGHAT, CDR2 FQNNGV. The CDR3 is made up of 15 amino acids. V shed 5 bases and J shed 0 bases, with 11 bases lying between them. The CDR3 loop is CASSAWTVSYNEQFF. The CDR3 DNA is TGTGCCAGCAGCGCGTGGACAGTCTCCTACAATGAGCAGTTCTTC.

The genes are TRBV7-2 and TRBJ2-7; D might be TRBD2 (6 bases). Per the germline V gene, CDR1 is SGHTA and CDR2 is FQGNSA. Trimming removed 1 base at V and 2 bases at J, with 15 bases between. The CDR3 covers 16 residues. The CDR3 protein is CASSLVLGRDTYEQYF. In nucleotides, the CDR3 is TGTGCCAGCAGCTTAGTGCTAGGGCGGGATACCTACGAGCAGTACTTC.

The chain links TRBV4-2 to TRBJ2-1; D gene unclear. The CDR3 has 15 residues. Trimming shortened V by 3 bases and J by 6 bases, and 15 bases separated the two germline ends. Germline V gene lookup returns CDR1 LGHNA and CDR2 YNFKEQ. Written as DNA, the CDR3 is TGTGCCAGCAGCCACACTGCTTTGGATGGCAATGAGCAGTTCTTC. It translates to CASSHTALDGNEQFF.

This clonotype appeared a single time. J is TRBJ2-5 and V is TRBV20-1; TRBD2 aligns across 15 bases. Unmatched junction bases numbered 24, after V lost 8 bases and J lost 8 bases. Germline CDR1 reads DFQATT; CDR2 reads SNEGSKA (reference sequence). The CDR3 runs to 19 residues. The DNA of the CDR3 is TGCAGTTCGGAGATTAAGGGACTAGCGGGGGGTAGCCTCATAGGAACCCAGTACTTC. It specifies CSSEIKGLAGGSLIGTQYF.

J is TRBJ2-3 and V is TRBV29-1; 8 bases agree with TRBD1. The CDR3 consists of 16 residues. With 3 bases clipped from V and 5 bases from J, the junction kept 13 bases outside the gene matches. CDR1 is SQVTM and CDR2 is ANQGSEA in the germline V gene. CDR3 sequence (DNA): TGCAGCGTTGATCTCGGCCAGACAGGGGTCGGAGATACGCAGTATTTT. Encoded protein: CSVDLGQTGVGDTQYF.